This T cell receptor beta chain was recorded in a study of identical twins. TCRdb ran MiXCR on the 5' RACE reads and lists one entry per CDR3 protein. The repertoire consists of hundreds of thousands of distinct CDR3 sequences, with roughly 18% occurring once and the leading ten covering over 10%. These records were also assigned to another study, of T cells expressing NK-cell markers.

The sequence was collected from a woman younger than 35 in good health. Material for sequencing was PBMCs.

CDR3 residues: CSARGVAVQETQYF. In DNA, the CDR3 is TGCAGTGCTAGAGGGGTGGCGGTCCAGGAGACCCAGTACTTC. The rearrangement links TRBV20-1 to TRBJ2-5; D is unclear. Per germline, CDR1 DFQATT and CDR2 SNEGSKA (reference sequence). Between the trimmed V and J ends, which lost 1 base and 5 bases, there was a span of 14 bases. The CDR3 runs to 14 residues.